This T cell receptor beta chain was captured by sequencing in a study of CD8 T cells in ankylosing spondylitis. Each CDR3 protein is one row after TCRdb ran MiXCR on the 5' RACE reads. The sample consists of 250,000 to 300,000 distinct CDR3 sequences, around 19% of them appearing once. This clonotype was detected ten times or more. The CDR3 spans 15 residues. With V trimmed by 6 bases and J by 4 bases, 11 bases remained unmatched. Germline V gene data show CDR1 as DFQATT and CDR2 as SNEGSKA (reference sequence). This receptor was identified in a male donor with ankylosing spondylitis or in good health (not recorded which). The source material was blood, either unsorted or a sorted T cell fraction (not recorded which). The chain uses TRBV20-1 and TRBJ2-1, with TRBD1 matching over 8 bases. The CDR3 protein is CSAPGGLTGYNEQFF. The CDR3 DNA sequence: TGCAGTGCCCCAGGGGGCCTAACGGGGTACAATGAGCAGTTCTTC.